This T cell receptor beta chain is drawn from a study of cytomegalovirus exposure and HLA in healthy donors. Trimming removed 6 bases from V and 1 base from J, with 9 bases in between. Germline V gene lookup returns CDR1 MNHNY and CDR2 SVGAGI (reference sequence). The CDR3 consists of 13 residues. Primers for the PCR totalled 60 Vbeta and 13 Jbeta. Profiled with immunoSEQ multiplex PCR; TCRdb holds only in-frame clones, not every one. The table lists tens of thousands of clones, around 70% of them singletons. Source material: PBMCs. The genes are TRBV6-6 and TRBJ1-2; unclear D gene. The sequence was obtained from a man in his forties in good health and CMV-seropositive. This CDR3 reads CASSEGINYGYTF. CDR3 DNA sequence: TGTGCCAGCAGCGAGGGAATTAACTATGGCTACACCTTC.